A selection of T cell receptor beta chains follows, all from one sample in a study of cytomegalovirus exposure and HLA in healthy donors. Method: immunoSEQ multiplex PCR; TCRdb's copy keeps in-frame clones and lacks some. The data contain around 150,000 clones, around 75% of them singletons. Material for sequencing was PBMCs. The receptors originated from a male donor in good health and CMV-seronegative. The CDR3 runs from the conserved cysteine through the conserved F or W. A D gene is named only where the DNA matches it firmly. Not all rows give a size; the values are once, few, many and, for expanded clones, a class.

abundance: few
v_gene: TRBV2
d_gene: TRBD1
j_gene: TRBJ2-1
CDR3aa: CASSEEQGARNEQFF
CDR3nt: TGTGCCAGCAGTGAAGAACAGGGGGCGCGCAATGAGCAGTTCTTC

abundance: NA
v_gene: TRBV28
d_gene: NA
j_gene: TRBJ1-6
CDR3aa: CASSFWSSYNSPLHF
CDR3nt: TGTGCCAGCAGTTTCTGGAGCTCCTATAATTCACCCCTCCACTTT

abundance: NA
v_gene: TRBV10-3
d_gene: TRBD1
j_gene: TRBJ2-2
CDR3aa: CAINSQGVGTGELFF
CDR3nt: TGTGCCATCAATTCCCAGGGGGTTGGGACCGGGGAGCTGTTTTTT

abundance: NA
v_gene: TRBV5-3
d_gene: NA
j_gene: TRBJ2-5
CDR3aa: CARSDLGGHVETQYF
CDR3nt: TGTGCCAGAAGCGACCTGGGGGGGCACGTTGAGACCCAGTACTTC

abundance: NA
v_gene: TRBV6-1
d_gene: TRBD1
j_gene: TRBJ1-1
CDR3aa: CASSQGAEAFF
CDR3nt: TGTGCCAGCAGTCAGGGGGCTGAAGCTTTCTTT

abundance: NA
v_gene: TRBV7-9
d_gene: NA
j_gene: TRBJ1-1
CDR3aa: CASSLYPRGGTEAFF
CDR3nt: TGTGCCAGCAGCTTATATCCTCGGGGGGGCACTGAAGCTTTCTTT

abundance: NA
v_gene: TRBV19
d_gene: TRBD2
j_gene: TRBJ2-3
CDR3aa: CASTSGGGTDTQYF
CDR3nt: TGTGCCAGTACAAGCGGGGGGGGCACAGATACGCAGTATTTT

abundance: NA
v_gene: TRBV19
d_gene: TRBD1
j_gene: TRBJ1-2
CDR3aa: CASSTRTGGGYTF
CDR3nt: TGTGCCAGTAGTACACGGACAGGGGGAGGCTACACCTTC

abundance: few
v_gene: TRBV27
d_gene: TRBD2
j_gene: TRBJ2-1
CDR3aa: CASGGTTLWDEQFF
CDR3nt: TGTGCCAGCGGCGGGACTACATTATGGGATGAGCAGTTCTTC

abundance: NA
v_gene: TRBV7-2
d_gene: NA
j_gene: TRBJ2-7
CDR3aa: CASSPEGHRSSYEQYF
CDR3nt: TGTGCCAGCAGCCCAGAAGGGCACAGGAGCTCCTACGAGCAGTACTTC

abundance: NA
v_gene: TRBV27
d_gene: TRBD1
j_gene: TRBJ1-5
CDR3aa: CASSVDRGNQPQHF
CDR3nt: TGTGCCAGCAGTGTAGACAGGGGCAATCAGCCCCAGCATTTT

abundance: once
v_gene: TRBV18
d_gene: TRBD1
j_gene: TRBJ1-4
CDR3aa: CASSPGQSSTNEKLFF
CDR3nt: TGTGCCAGCTCACCGGGACAGAGCTCAACTAATGAAAAACTGTTTTTT

abundance: NA
v_gene: TRBV9
d_gene: TRBD1
j_gene: TRBJ1-1
CDR3aa: CASSVGTGGSGTEAFF
CDR3nt: TGTGCCAGCAGCGTAGGGACAGGGGGTTCGGGGACTGAAGCTTTCTTT

abundance: NA
v_gene: TRBV7-8
d_gene: NA
j_gene: TRBJ2-7
CDR3aa: CASSPSMFQGGSYEQYF
CDR3nt: TGTGCCAGCAGCCCATCTATGTTCCAGGGAGGTTCCTACGAGCAGTACTTC